This paragraph covers one TCR beta chain sequence. This clonotype was observed many times. No cognate antigen has been identified for it. Base qualities are not at hand, and no much larger clone is one base apart. The sample is drawn from a study of CDR3 diversity in severe acne (dated by TCRdb to about 2019). From a lookup of the germline V gene, CDR1 and CDR2 are SNHLY and FYNNEI. A distance of 8 bases separates the germline ends of V and J, which lose 3 bases and 2 bases respectively. Its CDR3 holds 14 amino acids, cysteine through phenylalanine. Just the 42-base CDR3 DNA is kept, in frame starting at base 1. Libraries were made using PCR. Instrument used: Illumina HiSeq 2000. TCRdb reanalyzed the raw reads on its own, using fastp at Q25 for trimming and MiXCR for clone calling, and kept in-frame beta chains. Rows matching on CDR3 protein sequence are summarized as one entry with the most common DNA and genes. A total of over 85,000 distinct CDR3 sequences appear in this sample, approximately 47% of them only once. Roughly 12% of the sample goes to the ten largest clones.

The sequenced sample was blood. The chain couples TRBV2 to TRBJ2-1; tentative D gene TRBD2, with 6 bases matching. This receptor was identified in a male donor with acne. The CDR3 is CASSEGGAYNEQFF. The nucleotide sequence reads TGTGCCAGCAGTGAGGGGGGAGCCTACAATGAGCAGTTCTTC.